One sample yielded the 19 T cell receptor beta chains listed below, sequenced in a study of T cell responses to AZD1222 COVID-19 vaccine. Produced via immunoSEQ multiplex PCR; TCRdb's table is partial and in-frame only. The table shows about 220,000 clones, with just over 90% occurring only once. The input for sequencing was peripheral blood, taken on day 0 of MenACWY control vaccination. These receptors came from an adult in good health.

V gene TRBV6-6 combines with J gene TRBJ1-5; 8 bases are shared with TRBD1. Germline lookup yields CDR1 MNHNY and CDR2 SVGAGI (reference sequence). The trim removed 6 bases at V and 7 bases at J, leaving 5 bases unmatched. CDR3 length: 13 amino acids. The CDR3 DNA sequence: TGTGCCAGCAGCCAGGGGGCGGGACAGCCCCAGCATTTT. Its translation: CASSQGAGQPQHF.

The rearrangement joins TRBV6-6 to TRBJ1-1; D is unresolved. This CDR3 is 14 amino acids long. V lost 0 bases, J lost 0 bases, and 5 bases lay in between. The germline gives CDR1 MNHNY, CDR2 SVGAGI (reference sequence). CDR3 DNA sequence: TGTGCCAGCAGTTACTCGAGCGTGAACACTGAAGCTTTCTTT. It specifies CASSYSSVNTEAFF.

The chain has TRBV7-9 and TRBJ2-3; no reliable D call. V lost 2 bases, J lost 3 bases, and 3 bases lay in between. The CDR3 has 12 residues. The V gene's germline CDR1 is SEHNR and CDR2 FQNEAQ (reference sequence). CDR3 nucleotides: TGTGCCAGCAGCTTAATTACAGATACGCAGTATTTT. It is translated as CASSLITDTQYF.

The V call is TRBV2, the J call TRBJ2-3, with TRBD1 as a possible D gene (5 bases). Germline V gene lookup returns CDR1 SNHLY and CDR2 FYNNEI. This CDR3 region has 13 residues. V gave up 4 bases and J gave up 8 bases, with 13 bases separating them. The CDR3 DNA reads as TGTGCCAGCAGTGGGACAAATACGGCTACGCAGTATTTT. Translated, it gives CASSGTNTATQYF.

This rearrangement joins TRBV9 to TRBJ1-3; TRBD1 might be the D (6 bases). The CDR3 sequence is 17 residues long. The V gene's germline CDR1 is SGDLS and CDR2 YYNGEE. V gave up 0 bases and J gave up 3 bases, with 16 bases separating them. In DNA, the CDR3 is TGTGCCAGCAGCGTAGGAATGGCAGGGGCCCTTGGAAACACCATATATTTT. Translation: CASSVGMAGALGNTIYF.

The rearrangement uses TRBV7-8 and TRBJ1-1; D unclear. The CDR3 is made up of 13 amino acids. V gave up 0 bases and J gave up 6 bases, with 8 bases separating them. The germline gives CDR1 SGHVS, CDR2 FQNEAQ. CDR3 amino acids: CASSLADWAEAFF. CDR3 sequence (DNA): TGTGCCAGCAGCTTAGCTGACTGGGCTGAAGCTTTCTTT. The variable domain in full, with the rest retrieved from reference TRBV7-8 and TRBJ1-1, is GAGVSQSPRYKVAKRGQDVALRCDPISGHVSLFWYQQALGQGPEFLTYFQNEAQLDKSGLPSDRFFAERPEGSVSTLKIQRTQQEDSAVYLCASSLADWAEAFFGQGTRLTVV.

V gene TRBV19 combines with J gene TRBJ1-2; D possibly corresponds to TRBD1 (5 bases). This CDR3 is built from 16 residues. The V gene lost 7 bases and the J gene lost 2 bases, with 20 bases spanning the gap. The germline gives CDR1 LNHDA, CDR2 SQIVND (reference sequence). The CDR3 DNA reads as TGTGCCAGTACCGTGGGAGGGGAATTATGGAACTATGGCTACACCTTC. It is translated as CASTVGGELWNYGYTF.

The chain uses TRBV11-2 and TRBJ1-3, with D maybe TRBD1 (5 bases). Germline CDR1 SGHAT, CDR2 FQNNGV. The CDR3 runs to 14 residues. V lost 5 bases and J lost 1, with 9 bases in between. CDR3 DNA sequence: TGTGCCAGCAGCCGGGGCCCGTCTGGAAACACCATATATTTT. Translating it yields CASSRGPSGNTIYF.

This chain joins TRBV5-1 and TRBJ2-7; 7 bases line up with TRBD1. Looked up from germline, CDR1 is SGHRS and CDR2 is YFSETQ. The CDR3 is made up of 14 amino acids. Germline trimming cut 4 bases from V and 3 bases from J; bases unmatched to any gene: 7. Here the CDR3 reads CASSPNRQGYEQYF. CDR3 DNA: TGCGCCAGCAGCCCGAACAGACAGGGCTACGAGCAGTACTTC. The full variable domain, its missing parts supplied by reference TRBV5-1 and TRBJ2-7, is KAGVTQTPRYLIKTRGQQVTLSCSPISGHRSVSWYQQTPGQGLQFLFEYFSETQRNKGNFPGRFSGRQFSNSRSEMNVSTLELGDSALYLCASSPNRQGYEQYFGPGTRLTVT.

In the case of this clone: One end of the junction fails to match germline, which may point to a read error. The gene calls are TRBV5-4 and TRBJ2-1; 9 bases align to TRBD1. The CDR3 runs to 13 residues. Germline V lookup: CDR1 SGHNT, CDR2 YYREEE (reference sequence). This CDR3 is CASSSGTGNEEFF. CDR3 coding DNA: TGTGCCAGCAGCTCCGGGACAGGGAATGAGGAGTTCTTC.

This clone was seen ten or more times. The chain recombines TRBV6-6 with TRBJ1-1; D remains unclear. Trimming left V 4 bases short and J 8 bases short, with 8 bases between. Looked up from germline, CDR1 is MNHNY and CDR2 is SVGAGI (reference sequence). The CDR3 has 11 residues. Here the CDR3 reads CASSSEWEAFF. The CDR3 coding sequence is TGTGCCAGCAGTTCCGAATGGGAAGCTTTCTTT.

The CDR3 is CASSQQSGSRGLGEQYF. In DNA form, the CDR3 reads TGCGCCAGCAGCCAACAATCCGGGAGTCGGGGGTTAGGGGAGCAGTACTTC. V usage is TRBV4-1 and J usage is TRBJ2-7; D may be TRBD2 (6 bases). The CDR3 covers 17 residues. Germline values: CDR1 MGHRA, CDR2 YSYEKL. The V gene lost 2 bases and the J gene lost 7 bases, with 24 bases spanning the gap.

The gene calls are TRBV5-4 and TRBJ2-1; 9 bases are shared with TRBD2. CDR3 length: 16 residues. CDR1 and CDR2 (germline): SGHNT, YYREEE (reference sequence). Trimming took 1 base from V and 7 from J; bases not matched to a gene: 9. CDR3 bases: TGTGCCAGCAGCTTGATTGGCGGGGGGGCCTTAAATGAGCAGTTCTTC. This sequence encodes CASSLIGGGALNEQFF.

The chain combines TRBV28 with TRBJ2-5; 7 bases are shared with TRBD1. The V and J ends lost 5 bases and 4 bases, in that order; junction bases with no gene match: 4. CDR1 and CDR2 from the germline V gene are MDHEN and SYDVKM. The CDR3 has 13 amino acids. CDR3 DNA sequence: TGTGCCAGCAGTCTTGACAGGGTAGAGACCCAGTACTTC. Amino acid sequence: CASSLDRVETQYF.

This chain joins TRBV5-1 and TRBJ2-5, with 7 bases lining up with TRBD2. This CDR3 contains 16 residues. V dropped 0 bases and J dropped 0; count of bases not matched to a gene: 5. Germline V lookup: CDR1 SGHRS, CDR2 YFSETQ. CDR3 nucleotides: TGCGCCAGCAGCTTGGGAGGAGCGGGGTACCAAGAGACCCAGTACTTC. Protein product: CASSLGGAGYQETQYF.

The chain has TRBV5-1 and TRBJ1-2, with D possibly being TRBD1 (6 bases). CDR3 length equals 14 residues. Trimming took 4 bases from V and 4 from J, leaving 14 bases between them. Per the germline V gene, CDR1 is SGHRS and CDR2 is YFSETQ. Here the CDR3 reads CASSRDGTFYGYTF. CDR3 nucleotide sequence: TGCGCCAGCAGCCGTGATGGGACATTCTATGGCTACACCTTC.

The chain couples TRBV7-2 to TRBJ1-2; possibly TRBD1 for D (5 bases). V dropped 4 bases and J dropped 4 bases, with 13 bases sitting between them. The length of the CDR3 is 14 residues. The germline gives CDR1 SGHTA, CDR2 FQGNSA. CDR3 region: CASSSPDNPYGYTF. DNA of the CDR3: TGTGCCAGCAGCTCACCGGACAACCCCTATGGCTACACCTTC.

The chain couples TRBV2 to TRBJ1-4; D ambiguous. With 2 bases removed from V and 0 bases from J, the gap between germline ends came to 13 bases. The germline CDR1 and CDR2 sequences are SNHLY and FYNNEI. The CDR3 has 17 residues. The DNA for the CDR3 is TGTGCCAGCAGTGAATGGTGGAGGTCAGCAACTAATGAAAAACTGTTTTTT. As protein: CASSEWWRSATNEKLFF.

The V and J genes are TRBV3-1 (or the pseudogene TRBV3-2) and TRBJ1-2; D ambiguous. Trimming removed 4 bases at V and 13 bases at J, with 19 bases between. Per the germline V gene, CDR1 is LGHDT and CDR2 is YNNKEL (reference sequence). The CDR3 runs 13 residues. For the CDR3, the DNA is TGTGCCAGCAGCCGTTCCGCGGAAGGGATCTTCACCTTC. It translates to CASSRSAEGIFTF.